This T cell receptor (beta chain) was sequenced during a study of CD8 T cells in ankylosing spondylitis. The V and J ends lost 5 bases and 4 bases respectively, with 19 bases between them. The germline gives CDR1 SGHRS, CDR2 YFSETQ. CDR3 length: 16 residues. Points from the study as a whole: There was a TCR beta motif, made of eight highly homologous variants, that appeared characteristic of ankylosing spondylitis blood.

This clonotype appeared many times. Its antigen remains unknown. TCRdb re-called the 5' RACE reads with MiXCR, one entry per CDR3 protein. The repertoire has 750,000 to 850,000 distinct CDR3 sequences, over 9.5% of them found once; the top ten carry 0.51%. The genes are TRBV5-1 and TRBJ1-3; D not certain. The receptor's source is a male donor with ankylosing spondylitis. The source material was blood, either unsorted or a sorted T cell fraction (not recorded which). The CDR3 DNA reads TGCGCCAGCAGTTTCTCCGCCGCACAGCTCGGAAACACCATATATTTT. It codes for CASSFSAAQLGNTIYF.